This TCR beta chain derives from a study of blood T cell repertoires in COVID-19. Overall study context: Sources were T cells, B-cell-depleted T cells, or PBMCs; the material itself was cDNA or gDNA.

This clone has a single count. Original analysis: Cell counts per sample came from amplifying reference gene primers. Method: immunoSEQ multiplex PCR; TCRdb's copy keeps in-frame clones and lacks some. V and J calls and clone size are those listed in that table; D and trimming were worked out from the DNA. The top ten clones hold 1.8% of a sample with roughly 120,000 clones, around nine tenths of them seen once. The CDR3 is made up of 16 amino acids. The V end was cut by 1 base, the J end by 4 bases, with 16 bases between. Per the germline V gene, CDR1 is LGHNA and CDR2 is YSLEER. The sample was peripheral blood. The sequence derives from a human donor with active COVID-19. The donor label of this sample is uncertain. The chain has TRBV4-3 and TRBJ1-2; D is possibly TRBD1 (5 bases). CDR3 residues: CASSQAGRGTPYGYTF. The DNA of the CDR3 is TGCGCCAGCAGCCAAGCTGGACGGGGGACTCCCTATGGCTACACCTTC.